The 20 T cell receptor beta chains presented below share a single source sample, sequenced in a study of shared clonotypes between healthy human individuals. Here immunoSEQ multiplex PCR was the method, and the copy in TCRdb shows in-frame clones only, minus some. Among roughly 1,100,000 clones listed, about 76% were seen once. The material sequenced was memory CD4+ T cells sorted from blood. Stated subset: CD45RA-negative fraction. These receptors were obtained from a man younger than 35 in good health.

This rearrangement joins TRBV15 to TRBJ2-1; D is uncertain. CDR3 size: 12 residues. Germline-derived CDR1 and CDR2 are LNHNV and YYDKDF (reference sequence). V was clipped by 1 base and J by 3 bases, with 1 base between them. CDR3 DNA sequence: TGTGCCACCAGCAGAGTCTACAATGAGCAGTTCTTC. It is translated as CATSRVYNEQFF.

This clone was picked up a small number of times. The gene calls are TRBV5-1 and TRBJ1-2; D perhaps matches TRBD1 (5 bases). The CDR3 runs to 12 residues. V shed 5 bases and J shed 10 bases, with 15 bases lying between them. Germline assignment: CDR1 SGHRS and CDR2 YFSETQ. For the CDR3, the DNA is TGCGCCAGCAGTACGGGACCGTCGGCCTACACCTTC. Protein: CASSTGPSAYTF.

Notes on this clone: The same CDR3 is also encoded by other DNA sequences in this sample. This chain links TRBV18 with TRBJ2-5; D may be TRBD2 (5 bases). The V and J ends lost 0 bases and 5 bases respectively, with 10 bases between them. CDR3 size: 14 residues. Germline V lookup: CDR1 KGHSH, CDR2 LQKENI. CDR3 in DNA: TGTGCCAGCTCACCACCGGGAGTACGGGAGACCCAGTACTTC. Translation gives CASSPPGVRETQYF. Combining the CDR3 with reference TRBV18 and TRBJ2-5 gives the whole variable domain NAGVMQNPRHLVRRRGQEARLRCSPMKGHSHVYWYRQLPEEGLKFMVYLQKENIIDESGMPKERFSAEFPKEGPSILRIQQVVRGDSAAYFCASSPPGVRETQYFGPGTRLLVL.

The J gene is TRBJ2-5, the V gene TRBV5-4; D is perhaps TRBD2 (5 bases). Germline CDR1 reads SGHNT; CDR2 reads YYREEE (reference sequence). The CDR3 covers 13 residues. V lost 0 bases, J lost 5 bases, and 8 bases lay in between. The CDR3 DNA follows: TGTGCCAGCAGCTTGGCCGCGGGCGAGACCCAGTACTTC. This gives the protein CASSLAAGETQYF.

This chain connects TRBV28 to TRBJ1-5, with D tentatively TRBD1 (5 bases). Trimming removed 4 bases at V and 0 bases at J, with 13 bases between. The CDR3 runs 16 residues. Per the germline V gene, CDR1 is MDHEN and CDR2 is SYDVKM. The CDR3 protein is CASSSGPPYSNQPQHF. The DNA for the CDR3 is TGTGCCAGCAGTTCGGGGCCCCCTTATAGCAATCAGCCCCAGCATTTT. The full variable domain, its missing parts supplied by reference TRBV28 and TRBJ1-5, is DVKVTQSSRYLVKRTGEKVFLECVQDMDHENMFWYRQDPGLGLRLIYFSYDVKMKEKGDIPEGYSVSREKKERFSLILESASTNQTSMYLCASSSGPPYSNQPQHFGDGTRLSIL.

With respect to this clone: A much larger clone lies one base from this, so it may be a read error. Other DNA sequences in this sample translate to the same CDR3. The chain is built from TRBV7-2 and TRBJ2-7, with D tentatively TRBD2 (6 bases). Germline loops: CDR1 SGHTA, CDR2 FQGNSA. Trimming took 1 base from V and 3 from J, leaving 7 bases between them. CDR3 length: 13 residues. The CDR3 nucleotides read TGTGCCAGCAGCTTAGTGGGGGGCTACGAGCAGTACTTC. Protein: CASSLVGGYEQYF. Full variable domain (missing parts from reference TRBV7-2 and TRBJ2-7): GAGVSQSPSNKVTEKGKDVELRCDPISGHTALYWYRQSLGQGLEFLIYFQGNSAPDKSGLPSDRFSAERTGGSVSTLTIQRTQQEDSAVYLCASSLVGGYEQYFGPGTRLTVT.

The V call is TRBV18, the J call TRBJ1-6; a weak D match, TRBD1 (6 bases). Germline loops: CDR1 KGHSH, CDR2 LQKENI. CDR3 length: 14 residues. Trimming removed 3 bases from V and 8 bases from J, with 11 bases in between. The CDR3 loop reads CASSPTGFDSPLHF. The CDR3, as DNA: TGTGCCAGCTCACCGACAGGCTTTGATTCACCCCTCCACTTT.

The chain combines TRBV12-5 with TRBJ1-3; D ambiguous. Germline values: CDR1 LGHNT, CDR2 FRNRAP. Trimming stripped 5 bases from V and 6 bases from J, with 8 bases between. The CDR3 is 12 residues long. CDR3 amino acids: CASGPLENTIYF. For the CDR3, the DNA is TGTGCTAGTGGTCCACTAGAAAACACCATATATTTT.

This clone was observed a single time. V and J are TRBV12-2 and TRBJ1-2; the D call in the table, TRBD1, was not verified against the DNA. TRBV12-2 is noted as a pseudogene. The CDR3 has 17 residues. The chain's CDR3 is CASRLGIGQGDGNGYTF. The CDR3 bases are TGTGCAAGTCGCTTGGGGATTGGACAGGGTGATGGAAATGGCTACACCTTC.

V usage is TRBV30 and J usage is TRBJ2-5; 7 bases match TRBD1. Germline-derived CDR1 and CDR2 are GTSNPN and SVGIG (reference sequence). This CDR3 spans 13 amino acids. After removal of 0 bases from V and 8 bases from J, the junction contained 6 bases not matched to a gene. In DNA, the CDR3 is TGTGCCTGGAGTGTAGGCGCAGGGGGAACCCAGTACTTC. Residues: CAWSVGAGGTQYF.

The chain is built from TRBV7-2 and TRBJ2-7; no reliable D call. V was trimmed by 4 bases and J by 1 base, leaving 8 bases between them. Germline CDR1 is SGHTA and CDR2 is FQGNSA. CDR3 length: 13 residues. The CDR3 spells CASSYGRSYEQYF. In DNA, the CDR3 is TGTGCCAGCAGCTACGGCCGGTCCTACGAGCAGTACTTC. The whole variable domain, filled in from reference TRBV7-2 and TRBJ2-7, reads GAGVSQSPSNKVTEKGKDVELRCDPISGHTALYWYRQSLGQGLEFLIYFQGNSAPDKSGLPSDRFSAERTGGSVSTLTIQRTQQEDSAVYLCASSYGRSYEQYFGPGTRLTVT.

The chain uses TRBV6-5 and TRBJ2-7; D is perhaps TRBD2 (7 bases). The CDR3 totals 15 residues. V lost 5 bases and J lost 3, with 17 bases in between. The germline V gene encodes CDR1 MNHEY and CDR2 SVGAGI. CDR3 DNA: TGTGCCAGCAGTATAGGGGGGAGGGGGAACTACGAGCAGTACTTC. Amino acid sequence: CASSIGGRGNYEQYF.

The chain has TRBV6-1 and TRBJ2-5; 9 nucleotides agree with TRBD2. The germline V gene has CDR1 MNHNS and CDR2 SASEGT. CDR3 length: 15 amino acids. J gave up 2 bases and V 4 bases, and 5 bases lay outside the gene matches. CDR3 nucleotide sequence: TGTGCCAGCAGTGGAGCGGGGGGCTTGCAAGAGACCCAGTACTTC. Protein product: CASSGAGGLQETQYF.

The chain combines TRBV21-1 with TRBJ2-1; TRBD2 was called by the table and not checked on the DNA. TRBV21-1 is shown as a pseudogene. The CDR3 is 13 residues long. The CDR3 spells CASSQNLGLEQFF. The CDR3 nucleotides read TGTGCCAGCAGCCAGAACCTGGGACTAGAGCAGTTCTTC.

Details on this clone: A junction boundary mismatches the germline segment, possibly from a read error. The chain couples TRBV18 to TRBJ2-1, with 11 bases matching TRBD1. This CDR3 spans 15 amino acids. The germline V gene has CDR1 KGHSH and CDR2 LQKENI. This chain's CDR3 is CAGSLGQGASGEQFF. In DNA, the CDR3 is TGTGCCGGCTCCCTCGGACAGGGGGCAAGTGGTGAGCAGTTCTTC.

V is TRBV7-9 and J is TRBJ2-7; D uncertain. CDR1 and CDR2 (germline): SEHNR, FQNEAQ (reference sequence). The CDR3 runs to 11 residues. Deletions cut 2 bases from V and 7 bases from J, with 6 bases between. CDR3 sequence reads: CASSLTWEQYF. The CDR3 DNA reads TGTGCCAGCAGCTTAACCTGGGAGCAGTACTTC.

The chain combines TRBV4-3 with TRBJ2-7, with 9 bases aligning to TRBD2. V gave up 1 base and J gave up 0 bases; unmatched junction bases: 7. The CDR3 is 17 residues long. CDR1 is LGHNA and CDR2 is YSLEER in the germline V gene. CDR3 region: CASSQVAGGPSSYEQYF. The CDR3 DNA is TGCGCCAGCAGCCAAGTGGCGGGAGGGCCCAGCTCCTACGAGCAGTACTTC.

The J gene is TRBJ1-6, the V gene TRBV30; 9 bases line up with TRBD1. The germline V gene has CDR1 GTSNPN and CDR2 SVGIG (reference sequence). The V segment lost 4 bases and the J segment 8 bases; nucleotides outside the gene matches: 6. The CDR3 is 14 amino acids. CDR3 region: CAWMEGQGHSPLHF. In nucleotides, the CDR3 is TGTGCCTGGATGGAAGGACAGGGGCATTCACCCCTCCACTTT.

The chain links TRBV7-2 to TRBJ2-3, with 9 bases identical to TRBD2. Germline CDR1 SGHTA, CDR2 FQGNSA. There are 14 residues in the CDR3. V was pared by 5 bases and J by 3 bases, with 3 bases of the junction left unmatched. The CDR3 reads CASSDSGRTDTQYF. The CDR3 nucleotides read TGTGCCAGCAGCGATAGCGGGAGAACAGATACGCAGTATTTT.

This clone has a single count. The J gene is TRBJ2-3, the V gene TRBV7-2; D perhaps matches TRBD2 (6 bases). The CDR3 runs 18 residues. Germline-derived CDR1 and CDR2 are SGHTA and FQGNSA. V was cut by 0 bases and J by 1 base, with 17 bases left in between. The CDR3 reads CASSLARVQRGGTDTQYF. The CDR3 coding sequence is TGTGCCAGCAGCTTAGCGCGGGTCCAGCGCGGGGGCACAGATACGCAGTATTTT.